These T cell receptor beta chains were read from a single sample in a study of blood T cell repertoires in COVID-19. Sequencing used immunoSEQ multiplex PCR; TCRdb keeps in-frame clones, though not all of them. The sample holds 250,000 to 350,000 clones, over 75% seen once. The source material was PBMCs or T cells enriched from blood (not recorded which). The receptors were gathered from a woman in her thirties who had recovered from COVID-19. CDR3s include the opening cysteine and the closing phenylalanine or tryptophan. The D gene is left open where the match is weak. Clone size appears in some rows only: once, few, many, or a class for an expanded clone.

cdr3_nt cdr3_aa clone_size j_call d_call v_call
TGTGCCAGCAGCCCCTCTGTTCTCTTTCGGGGGGTAGGAAACACCATATATTTT CASSPSVLFRGVGNTIYF NA TRBJ1-3 NA TRBV5-5
TGTGCCAGCAGCCCTCAGACGGGGCCGTGGGACTATAGCTACACCTTC CASSPQTGPWDYSYTF NA TRBJ1-2 NA TRBV7-9
TGTGCCAGCAGGTTCAATTCCGCGGATACGCAGTATTTT CASRFNSADTQYF few TRBJ2-3 NA TRBV5-4
TGCGCCAGCAGCCGAGCTGACTTACTAGCGGGGGGATCCACAGATACGCAGTATTTT CASSRADLLAGGSTDTQYF NA TRBJ2-3 TRBD2 TRBV5-1
TGCGCCAGCAGCTCGCTCGGGGTTGCGGACACTGAAGCTTTCTTT CASSSLGVADTEAFF NA TRBJ1-1 NA TRBV5-1
TGTGCCAGTAGTCGAACCCCCGGGACTAGCGGGAGTAGCTCCACCTACGAGCAGTACTTC CASSRTPGTSGSSSTYEQYF NA TRBJ2-7 TRBD2 TRBV19
TGTGCCAGTAGGGACTGGGCCTCCTACGAGCAGTACTTC CASRDWASYEQYF NA TRBJ2-7 NA TRBV2
TGTGCCAGCAGCCCTGAGACTAGTCCCCGATACGAGCAGTACTTC CASSPETSPRYEQYF few TRBJ2-7 NA TRBV9
TGTGCCAGCAGTGGTTATCTAGCGGGAGAAACAGATACGCAGTATTTT CASSGYLAGETDTQYF NA TRBJ2-3 TRBD2 TRBV27
TGTGCCAGCAGTCCTCGACAGGGGCTGAATAATTCACCCCTCCACTTT CASSPRQGLNNSPLHF NA TRBJ1-6 TRBD1 TRBV28
TGCGCCAGCAGCTCTGGACAGTCAAACTATGGCTACACCTTC CASSSGQSNYGYTF NA TRBJ1-2 NA TRBV5-1
TGTGCCAGCAGCGCCTGGACAGGGCCCTATGGCTACACCTTC CASSAWTGPYGYTF NA TRBJ1-2 TRBD1 TRBV9
TGTGCCAGCAGCCTACAGGGCTCGGGTACGCAGTATTTT CASSLQGSGTQYF NA TRBJ2-3 NA TRBV2
TGTGCCAGCAGCGTAGTGGCGGGAATCACAGATACGCAGTATTTT CASSVVAGITDTQYF NA TRBJ2-3 NA TRBV9
TGCGCCAGCAGCCATCATACAGGGGGCACCGGGGAGCTGTTTTTT CASSHHTGGTGELFF NA TRBJ2-2 TRBD1 TRBV4-1
TGTGCCAGCAGCGGGCGGGGAGGGAGAAATTTATCCTCCTATAATTCACCCCTCCACTTT CASSGRGGRNLSSYNSPLHF NA TRBJ1-6 NA TRBV6-4
TGTGCCAGCAGCGTGGTAGGGGGCGGCACTGAAGCTTTCTTT CASSVVGGGTEAFF NA TRBJ1-1 TRBD1 TRBV7-9
TGCAGCGTTGTGGGGGGAACCGTTACTCGGTATGGCTACACCTTC CSVVGGTVTRYGYTF NA TRBJ1-2 NA TRBV29-1
TGTGCCAGCAGCCACTCTACAGGGGCCTCTGGAAACACCATATATTTT CASSHSTGASGNTIYF NA TRBJ1-3 TRBD1 TRBV14
TGTGCAAGTCGCTTAGCGAATTTCTGGCAGGGCTGGGAAACTGAAGCTTTCTTT CASRLANFWQGWETEAFF NA TRBJ1-1 NA TRBV12-2
TGTGCCAGCAGCCAAGGGGACTTCACAGATACGCAGTATTTT CASSQGDFTDTQYF NA TRBJ2-3 NA TRBV3-1/TRBV3-2
TGTGCCAGTAGAGGTGCGGACAGGGGGCAATATTTCAACTATGGCTACACCTTC CASRGADRGQYFNYGYTF NA TRBJ1-2 TRBD1 TRBV19
TGTGCCAGTAGTATGGAAGGGACAGTCCTTCGCCTCCACTTT CASSMEGTVLRLHF few TRBJ1-6 TRBD1 TRBV19
TGTGCCAGCAGTCGACCCCGGGACACTAAAAAACTGTTTTTT CASSRPRDTKKLFF few TRBJ1-4 NA TRBV6-6
TGTGCCAGCAGCTTAGATCCCAGGGGAGTAAGAGGCTACACCTTC CASSLDPRGVRGYTF NA TRBJ1-2 NA TRBV11-3
TGTGCCAGCAGCGTAACCGACAGGGGGCCTGGAAACACCATATATTTT CASSVTDRGPGNTIYF NA TRBJ1-3 TRBD1 TRBV9
TGTGCCAGCAGCCAAGATTACTACAATGAGCAGTTCTTC CASSQDYYNEQFF NA TRBJ2-1 NA TRBV4-2
TGTGCCAGCAGCGCCGGAGGGTGGGGGAGCCCCCTCCACTTT CASSAGGWGSPLHF few TRBJ1-6 NA TRBV9
TGTGCCAGCAGCTTCCGGACAGGATGGGGCACAGATACGCAGTATTTT CASSFRTGWGTDTQYF NA TRBJ2-3 TRBD1 TRBV7-9
TGTGCCAGCAGTTTATCTCCAAGGGGTTACACTGAAGCTTTCTTT CASSLSPRGYTEAFF NA TRBJ1-1 NA TRBV27
TGCAGCGTTGTGGGGCTGTTGAACACTGAAGCTTTCTTT CSVVGLLNTEAFF few TRBJ1-1 NA TRBV29-1
TGCAGCGGGACAGGGACGAACTATGGCTACACCTTC CSGTGTNYGYTF NA TRBJ1-2 TRBD1 TRBV29-1
TGTGCCAGCTCCTTAGCCTCGGCTTTCTTT CASSLASAFF NA TRBJ1-1 NA TRBV2
TGTGCCGTAGATTCCGGGACAGGAGGGTATACGCAGTATTTT CAVDSGTGGYTQYF NA TRBJ2-3 TRBD1 TRBV28
TGTGCCAGCCGAGGGACAGACAGGTGGAATGAAAAACTGTTTTTT CASRGTDRWNEKLFF NA TRBJ1-4 TRBD1 TRBV28
TGTGCCAGCAGCCCCCCCGGACTAGCGGGAAGCACAGATACGCAGTATTTT CASSPPGLAGSTDTQYF NA TRBJ2-3 TRBD2 TRBV7-9
TGTGCCAGCAGCTTAGCCCACTCGGTGACTAGCGGGCCACTTCAAGAGTATTTT CASSLAHSVTSGPLQEYF few TRBJ2-3 TRBD2 TRBV11-2
TGTGCCAGCACCCTACTCACAGGGAACACCATATATTTT CASTLLTGNTIYF NA TRBJ1-3 NA TRBV28
TGCGCCAGCAGCTCAACCCCAGGGAATCAGCCCCAGCATTTT CASSSTPGNQPQHF NA TRBJ1-5 NA TRBV5-1
TGTGCCAGCAGTCGGGACAGGGGTTACAGTGAAGCTTTCTTT CASSRDRGYSEAFF NA TRBJ1-1 TRBD1 TRBV6-5
TGTGCCAGCAGCAAGAGACTAGGTACCCCTAACTATGGCTACACCTTC CASSKRLGTPNYGYTF NA TRBJ1-2 NA TRBV5-8
TGTGCCAGCGGGGACAGGATGGGAGTAGCGGGAGATGAGCAGTTCTTC CASGDRMGVAGDEQFF NA TRBJ2-1 NA TRBV7-9
TGCAGCGTTTTTGGTCTCCGGGACTCCATTGAGACCCAGTACTTC CSVFGLRDSIETQYF few TRBJ2-5 NA TRBV29-1
TGTGCCAGCAGCTTAGTAGCTACTAGCGGGGGGCCTCAGTACTTC CASSLVATSGGPQYF NA TRBJ2-4 TRBD2 TRBV7-3
TGTGCCAGCAGTGAAGCAGGTCTGCGACTAGAGGATACGCAGTATTTT CASSEAGLRLEDTQYF NA TRBJ2-3 NA TRBV6-1
TGTGCCAGTAGTAGAGGAGTAGGGCAGGGGCTCTATGGCTACACCTTC CASSRGVGQGLYGYTF NA TRBJ1-2 NA TRBV19
TGTGCCAGTAGTATTTCCCCACCTGGCAGTCTCCAAGAGACCCAGTACTTC CASSISPPGSLQETQYF NA TRBJ2-5 NA TRBV19
TGTGCCAGCAGCAAAAGGGACAGGGATCTACCCACCCTCCACTTT CASSKRDRDLPTLHF once TRBJ1-6 TRBD1 TRBV9
TGCGCCAGCAGCGCAAACAGGGCCTGGGGGACTGAAGCTTTCTTT CASSANRAWGTEAFF NA TRBJ1-1 NA TRBV5-1
TGTGCCAGCAGCTTATCGAGGGGGGAGACCCAGTACTTC CASSLSRGETQYF NA TRBJ2-5 NA TRBV7-2